The 7 T cell receptor beta chains in this list originate from one sample, sequenced in a study of response to subunit inactivated influenza vaccine. In TCRdb, the RT-PCR reads were re-called with MiXCR into one record per CDR3 protein. The table includes around 520,000 distinct CDR3 sequences, approximately 12% detected once. The sample consisted of PBMCs from blood, taken on the day of vaccination. Receptors originate from a man between 50 and 59 years old who received an inactivated influenza vaccine.

This clonotype occurred a few times. The rearrangement links TRBV29-1 to TRBJ2-7, with TRBD2 matching 7 bases. Germline trimming cut 4 bases from V and 3 bases from J; bases unmatched to any gene: 0. There are 11 residues in the CDR3. CDR1 and CDR2 (germline): SQVTM, ANQGSEA. The CDR3 DNA sequence: TGCAGCGTTGGGGAGGGCTACGAGCAGTACTTC. Translating it yields CSVGEGYEQYF.

This clonotype was observed a handful of times. The CDR3 DNA is TGCAGTGCTAGAGTCCCTAGCGGGAGGGCCGGGGAGCAGTACTTC. Protein product: CSARVPSGRAGEQYF. J is TRBJ2-7 and V is TRBV20-1; 12 nucleotides match TRBD2. This CDR3 has 15 amino acids. Germline lookup yields CDR1 DFQATT and CDR2 SNEGSKA (reference sequence). After removal of 1 base from V and 7 bases from J, the junction contained 8 bases not matched to a gene.

The genes are TRBV12-3 or TRBV12-4 and TRBJ2-1; TRBD1 matches at 9 bases. J was trimmed by 5 bases and V by 6 bases; bases with no gene match: 8. This CDR3 is built from 15 residues. CDR3 sequence reads: CASSKQGAPNNEQFF. The CDR3 nucleotides are TGTGCCAGCAGCAAACAGGGGGCCCCGAACAATGAGCAGTTCTTC.

The chain combines TRBV10-3 with TRBJ1-4, with TRBD1 as a possible D gene (6 bases). Per the germline V gene, CDR1 is ENHRY and CDR2 is SYGVKD. Deletions cut 6 bases from V and 3 bases from J, with 11 bases between. The CDR3 runs to 14 residues. CDR3: CAIRSGGSNEKLFF. In DNA form, the CDR3 reads TGTGCCATCAGATCGGGGGGCTCTAATGAAAAACTGTTTTTT.

The rearrangement links TRBV11-1 to TRBJ2-3, with 11 bases aligning to TRBD2. Losses at the gene ends were 2 bases for V and 3 bases for J; bases not matched to a gene: 16. Germline assignment: CDR1 SGHAT and CDR2 FQDESV (reference sequence). CDR3 size: 20 residues. CDR3 amino acids: CASSLQPGLAATHTTDTQYF. CDR3 DNA sequence: TGTGCCAGCAGCTTACAGCCGGGACTAGCGGCCACCCATACGACAGATACGCAGTATTTT.

The V call is TRBV4-2, the J call TRBJ2-3, with 10 nucleotides matching TRBD2. Germline CDR1 reads LGHNA; CDR2 reads YNFKEQ. V gave up 2 bases and J gave up 1 base; unmatched junction bases: 9. The CDR3 spans 18 residues. The CDR3 loop reads CASSQPSRGTSGTDTQYF. CDR3 in DNA: TGTGCCAGCAGCCAACCCTCTCGAGGGACTAGCGGCACAGATACGCAGTATTTT.

This clonotype was observed a few times. CDR3 coding DNA: TGTGCCACCAGTGATTTGACAGGGACGTCCTACAATGAGCAGTTCTTC. Residues: CATSDLTGTSYNEQFF. V gene TRBV24-1 combines with J gene TRBJ2-1, with TRBD1 as a possible D gene (6 bases). The CDR3 has 16 amino acids. Trimming left V 0 bases short and J 1 base short, with 9 bases between. Germline CDR1 KGHDR, CDR2 SFDVKD.